This T cell receptor (beta chain) was observed in a study of shared clonotypes between healthy human individuals. Regarding the study as a whole: Sample collection involved blood only; tissue repertoires are likely different.

About this clone itself: The target antigen is unknown.

The authors sequenced unsorted PBMC DNA on ten immunoSEQ deep assay plates. Libraries were prepared by immunoSEQ multiplex PCR; TCRdb keeps only in-frame clonotypes and omits some of them. The profile covers fewer than 600,000 clones, with approximately 71% appearing a single time and around 12% taken by the ten largest. With V trimmed by 1 base and J by 11 bases, 9 bases remained unmatched. The germline V gene has CDR1 SGHAT and CDR2 FQNNGV. CDR3 length: 14 residues. The rearrangement uses TRBV11-2 and TRBJ2-5; 8 nucleotides agree with TRBD2. The source is a woman aged 40 to 50 in good health. Some clones in this sample may be carry-over from other donors' samples. Sequenced sample: PBMCs. CDR3 in amino acids: CASSLGVAGSEQYF. The CDR3 nucleotides read TGTGCCAGCAGCTTAGGTGTAGCGGGGTCGGAGCAGTACTTC.